The clone carrying this T cell receptor beta chain was counted once. This entry belongs to a study of T cell changes during pregnancy in multiple sclerosis. Libraries were prepared by immunoSEQ multiplex PCR; TCRdb keeps only in-frame clonotypes and omits some of them. The table records tens of thousands of clones, approximately 90% of them present only once. Germline V gene data show CDR1 as MNHNS and CDR2 as SASEGT. V was cut by 5 bases and J by 10 bases, with 9 bases left in between. The CDR3 is 11 residues long. The rearrangement uses TRBV6-1 and TRBJ2-1, with D maybe TRBD2 (6 bases). This clonotype was obtained from a female donor with multiple sclerosis, enrolled in a pregnancy study. The sequencing used CD4+ T cells from peripheral blood mononuclear cells, collected in the first trimester of pregnancy. The CDR3, as DNA: TGTGCCAGCAGTTATGCGGGAGAGCAGTTCTTC. As protein: CASSYAGEQFF.